This T cell receptor beta chain was identified during a study of spatial heterogeneity in lung cancer (dated by TCRdb to about 2019). At the level of the whole study: More beta-chain than alpha-chain transcripts were consistently detected, likely reflecting higher beta-chain transcript abundance. In the raw uncorrected reads, each unique combination of TCR and UMI appeared more than ten times on average. In non-small cell lung cancer, the study quantitatively compared TCR alpha and beta repertoires across several tumor regions, matched nontumor lung, and blood. The study linked features of the TCR repertoire to counts of nonsynonymous mutations, which were determined by whole-exome sequencing of tumor tissue. At surgery, both alpha and beta chains were TCR-sequenced in 200 to 250 tumor regions, over 61 matched nontumor lung samples and around 50 PBMC samples. On the study overall, not on this receptor specifically: Additional single-cell paired TCR alpha and beta sequencing was considered necessary to confirm, at a functional level, the hypothesis that regional TCRs recognize regional mutations. Ubiquitous expanded tumor TCRs were found in blood more often at tumor resection than at routine follow-up.

Based on the germline V gene, the CDR1 and CDR2 sequences are MNHEY and SVGAGI. V was cut back by 8 bases and J by 6 bases, leaving a gap of 20 bases between them. The CDR3 holds 14 amino acids from the cysteine to the phenylalanine. The sequence is cut down to CDR3 DNA, 42 bases in frame from base 1. Libraries were prepared through 5' RACE. Sequencing used a NextSeq 500. In the TCR library protocol, a unique molecular identifier was attached to each TCR cDNA molecule so that PCR and sequencing errors could be corrected. The paper's processing steps were these. TCR identification, UMI-based error correction and CDR3 extraction were performed with Decombinator tools. TCRs above a frequency of 2 per 1,000, corresponding to the top 1% of the tumor frequency distribution, were defined as expanded. Each repertoire was subsampled 100 times to 5,000 TCRs, after which Renyi diversity was computed with the R vegan package. CDR3 similarity networks were built from amino acid triplet string-kernel similarity, with CDR3s being connected when pairwise similarity was above 0.82. In TCRdb, the public reads were trimmed at Q25 with fastp and aligned with MiXCR, with productive beta chains retained. Rows merge per CDR3 protein into single entries with the most common DNA and genes. TCRdb, rather than the study authors, made the V and J calls. The sample table lists about 75,000 distinct CDR3 sequences, 13% of them with a count of one. The ten largest clones add up to 5.5% to 7.5% of the sample.

This clonotype was detected only a few times. No cognate antigen has been identified for it. The input lacks base qualities; no much larger clone sits a single base away. The sample's time point, from its label and the paper: sample taken at primary tumor resection. TCR sequencing used whole RNA extracted from tumor and nontumor lung tissue, or from cryopreserved PBMC samples, without cell sorting. Donors were approximately 72 patients with early-stage, untreated non-small cell lung cancer from the lung TRACERx cohort. Only patients for whom sufficient RNA was available from at least two tumor regions were selected for TCR sequencing.

The TCR was taken from a male donor with early-stage non-small cell lung cancer. The rearranged chain carries TRBV6-5 and TRBJ2-7; the D gene is not confidently resolved. This specimen consisted of PBMCs, obtained at surgery. The sequenced DNA: TGTGCCAGCCACCTGGGTCGTCCTCCGGGCGAGCAGTACTTC. The encoded protein is CASHLGRPPGEQYF.